These 9 T cell receptor beta chains were sequenced from one sample in a study of blood T cell repertoires in COVID-19. Assay: immunoSEQ multiplex PCR; the TCRdb copy retains only in-frame clones and omits some. Of 200,000 to 250,000 clones in the sample, more than 75% are singletons; the top ten hold 1.5% to 2%. The sequencing sample was made of peripheral blood. Source of these receptors: a woman aged 55-75 years who had recovered from COVID-19.

V usage is TRBV6-5 and J usage is TRBJ1-2, with TRBD1 identical over 9 bases. Germline CDR1 and CDR2: MNHEY and SVGAGI. The ends lost 5 bases at V and 4 bases at J; junction bases unmatched: 5. This CDR3 contains 14 residues. The DNA for the CDR3 is TGTGCCAGCAGTAGAACAGGGGGCTCCTATGGCTACACCTTC. It encodes CASSRTGGSYGYTF.

This clone was counted a single time. The J gene is TRBJ2-1, the V gene TRBV7-2; the match to TRBD1 covers 10 bases. Trimming at V came to 6 bases and at J to 7 bases, leaving 12 bases not matched to a gene. CDR1 and CDR2 from the germline V gene are SGHTA and FQGNSA. The CDR3 is made up of 16 amino acids. CDR3 sequence: CASSTTPGQGKNEQFF. The DNA of the CDR3 is TGTGCCAGCAGTACTACTCCGGGACAGGGGAAGAATGAGCAGTTCTTC.

The chain recombines TRBV10-3 with TRBJ2-7; 9 bases fit TRBD1. V shed 1 base and J 7 bases; nucleotides not matched to a gene: 14. CDR1 ENHRY and CDR2 SYGVKD come from the germline V gene. This CDR3 is built from 17 residues. CDR3 sequence (DNA): TGTGCCATCAGTGAGTTTGGCCCAGGGACAGGGTCCCGGGAGCAGTACTTC. Translating it yields CAISEFGPGTGSREQYF.

In this sample, this clone turned up a few times. The chain employs TRBV3-1 (or the pseudogene TRBV3-2) and TRBJ2-2, with D perhaps matching TRBD2 (7 bases). This CDR3 is built from 19 residues. The germline V and J ends were trimmed by 5 bases and 2 bases, with 24 bases remaining between them. Per the germline V gene, CDR1 is LGHDT and CDR2 is YNNKEL (reference sequence). The CDR3 loop reads CASSSRGRGAGGNTGELFF. CDR3 DNA sequence: TGTGCCAGCAGCTCAAGAGGACGGGGGGCCGGGGGAAACACCGGGGAGCTGTTTTTT.

The chain couples TRBV28 to TRBJ1-5, with TRBD1 matching over 7 bases. Germline loops: CDR1 MDHEN, CDR2 SYDVKM. This CDR3 has 15 residues. V shed 5 bases, J shed 11 bases, and the junction held 15 bases outside the gene matches. CDR3 amino acids: CASSPDDRVAPAQHF. CDR3 sequence (DNA): TGTGCCAGCAGTCCCGATGACAGGGTAGCTCCGGCCCAGCATTTT.

In nucleotides, the CDR3 is TGTGCCAGCAGCCTCGGGGAGGGTGCCCTTAGCAATCAGCCCCAGCATTTT. It yields the protein CASSLGEGALSNQPQHF. The V and J genes are TRBV7-2 and TRBJ1-5; D ambiguous. Germline lookup yields CDR1 SGHTA and CDR2 FQGNSA. Trimming took off 5 bases at V and 0 bases at J, with 17 bases between the two ends. This CDR3 is built from 17 residues.

A single count supports this clone. The chain combines TRBV25-1 with TRBJ2-7; TRBD1 matches 7 bases. This CDR3 spans 12 amino acids. V lost 8 bases and J lost 3; bases outside the gene matches: 4. The V gene's germline CDR1 is MGHDK and CDR2 SYGVNS. The CDR3 bases are TGTGCCAGCCGACAGGGCAGCTACGAGCAGTACTTC. Protein product: CASRQGSYEQYF.

This chain uses TRBV11-2 with TRBJ1-4; a weak D match, TRBD1 (6 bases). V shed 4 bases and J shed 3 bases, with 21 bases lying between them. CDR3 size: 18 residues. Germline CDR1 SGHAT, CDR2 FQNNGV. The CDR3 here is CASSCQGRGKLANEKLFF. CDR3 coding DNA: TGTGCCAGCAGCTGTCAGGGGAGAGGTAAGTTGGCTAATGAAAAACTGTTTTTT.

The V gene is TRBV19, the J gene TRBJ2-2, with D unresolved. Deletions cut 4 bases from V and 0 bases from J, with 15 bases between. CDR3 length equals 17 residues. CDR1 is LNHDA, CDR2 SQIVND, per germline (reference sequence). CDR3 amino acids: CASSRPQIYANTGELFF. Here the CDR3 DNA reads TGTGCCAGTAGTAGGCCACAAATTTACGCGAACACCGGGGAGCTGTTTTTT.